This entry features one T cell receptor beta chain sequence. What it binds is not known. These data belong to a study of T cell responses to AZD1222 COVID-19 vaccine. Study-wide context: Pooling was applied to second doses at about 4 or about 12 weeks.

Libraries were prepared by immunoSEQ multiplex PCR; TCRdb keeps only in-frame clonotypes and omits some of them. The sample holds 54,000 or so clones, roughly nine tenths seen once. Study-level points and caveats: Variant regions that are unmutated are reportedly the target of nearly half of spike-specific TCRs. Once two AZD1222 doses were given, Spike-specific TCR breadth and depth went up. Repertoires were obtained solely post-peak T cell response.

The CDR3 is made up of 16 amino acids. The ends were cut back, 3 bases at V and 8 bases at J, with 17 bases in the middle. Germline values: CDR1 MGHDK, CDR2 SYGVNS. Specimen: peripheral blood, collected on day 0 of AZD1222 vaccination. This sequence was found in an adult in good health. This chain connects TRBV25-1 to TRBJ1-6; D ambiguous. CDR3: CASSDPSHGFYSPLHF. As DNA, the CDR3 is TGTGCCAGCAGTGATCCGTCACACGGATTTTATTCACCCCTCCACTTT.